This TCR beta chain was identified during a study of blood T cell repertoires in COVID-19. Background on the study: Samples representing acute and convalescent COVID-19 were sourced from the United States, Italy and Spain. Sample material is recorded as cDNA or gDNA derived from T cells, B-cell-depleted T cells, or PBMCs.

With 6 bases removed from V and 7 bases from J, the gap between germline ends came to 13 bases. From germline, CDR1 is SEHNR and CDR2 FQNEAQ (reference sequence). This CDR3 spans 14 amino acids. The assay was immunoSEQ multiplex PCR, and TCRdb's table has in-frame clones only and misses some. This sample yields some 200,000 clones, of which around 82% are seen a single time; 7.4% belongs to the top ten. The participants were between about 18 and 90 years old and came from 24 US areas. Grouping used clinical history reported by participants in a survey and questionnaire. The chain has TRBV7-9 and TRBJ1-6; D call uncertain. Material: PBMCs or T cells enriched from blood (not recorded which). The sequence was obtained from a middle-aged woman with acute COVID-19. The CDR3 is CASSFPGENSPLHF. DNA for the CDR3: TGTGCCAGCAGTTTCCCCGGGGAGAATTCACCCCTCCACTTT. Full variable domain (outside the CDR3, taken from reference TRBV7-9 and TRBJ1-6): DTGVSQNPRHKITKRGQNVTFRCDPISEHNRLYWYRQTLGQGPEFLTYFQNEAQLEKSRLLSDRFSAERPKGSFSTLEIQRTEQGDSAMYLCASSFPGENSPLHFGNGTRLTVT.